The 25 T cell receptor beta chains below come from one sample, sequenced in a study of blood T cell repertoires in COVID-19. Assay: immunoSEQ multiplex PCR; the TCRdb copy retains only in-frame clones and omits some. This sample has around 91,000 clones; less than 85% occur once, and the top ten carry more than 30%. Sequencing used peripheral blood. The receptors were gathered from an elderly man with acute or convalescent COVID-19.

The chain couples TRBV7-2 to TRBJ1-5; D gene uncertain. This CDR3 spans 18 amino acids. Per the germline V gene, CDR1 is SGHTA and CDR2 is FQGNSA. Trimming shortened V by 5 bases and J by 3 bases, and 23 bases separated the two germline ends. Here the CDR3 DNA reads TGTGCCAGCAGCCCTAATGGTAGCAGATACATTTACAATCAGCCCCAGCATTTT. As protein: CASSPNGSRYIYNQPQHF.

V usage is TRBV6-2 or TRBV6-3 and J usage is TRBJ2-7; TRBD1 matches 7 bases. After removal of 4 bases from V and 9 bases from J, the junction contained 9 bases not matched to a gene. From germline, CDR1 is MNHEY and CDR2 SVGEGT. The CDR3 length is 13 residues. This CDR3 reads CASSSGTVNGQYF. CDR3 in DNA: TGTGCCAGCAGTTCTGGGACAGTTAACGGGCAGTACTTC.

The chain has TRBV19 and TRBJ2-2; 7 bases are a match to TRBD1. In germline, CDR1 is LNHDA, CDR2 SQIVND (reference sequence). Trimming cost V 3 bases and J 4 bases; bases outside gene matches: 8. The CDR3 spans 16 residues. The CDR3 is CASSIQGSGGTGELFF. CDR3 bases: TGTGCCAGTAGTATCCAAGGCTCAGGGGGCACCGGGGAGCTGTTTTTT.

The chain couples TRBV14 to TRBJ2-7; 7 bases map to TRBD1. CDR3 length equals 14 residues. Germline trimming cut 1 base from V and 9 bases from J; bases unmatched to any gene: 9. Germline V gene sequence: CDR1 SGHDN, CDR2 FVKESK. The CDR3 region is CASSQAGTAGRQYF. The CDR3 DNA follows: TGTGCCAGCAGCCAAGCCGGGACAGCTGGACGGCAGTACTTC.

This chain uses TRBV19 with TRBJ2-3; 7 nucleotides line up with TRBD2. The junction had 7 bases not matched to a gene; V was cut back by 3 bases and J by 4 bases. CDR1 is LNHDA, CDR2 SQIVND, per germline (reference sequence). This CDR3 is built from 15 residues. Here the CDR3 DNA reads TGTGCCAGTAGTATCGGGGGGAACAGGCCAGATACGCAGTATTTT. Translated, it gives CASSIGGNRPDTQYF. The variable domain in full, completed from reference TRBV19 and TRBJ2-3, reads DGGITQSPKYLFRKEGQNVTLSCEQNLNHDAMYWYRQDPGQGLRLIYYSQIVNDFQKGDIAEGYSVSREKKESFPLTVTSAQKNPTAFYLCASSIGGNRPDTQYFGPGTRLTVL.

This chain links TRBV10-3 with TRBJ1-1; possibly TRBD1 for D (5 bases). Germline CDR1 is ENHRY and CDR2 is SYGVKD. Trimming left V 3 bases short and J 6 bases short, with 14 bases between. The CDR3 consists of 14 residues. The CDR3 here is CAISDQQWGAEAFF. The CDR3 nucleotides are TGTGCCATCAGTGACCAACAGTGGGGCGCTGAAGCTTTCTTT.

V usage is TRBV29-1 and J usage is TRBJ2-7; 10 positions match TRBD1. After removal of 7 bases from V and 6 bases from J, the junction contained 9 bases not matched to a gene. The germline V gene has CDR1 SQVTM and CDR2 ANQGSEA. The CDR3 consists of 13 residues. The CDR3 is CSGTQTGGSEQYF. The CDR3 DNA sequence: TGCAGCGGTACTCAGACAGGGGGCAGCGAGCAGTACTTC.

There are many counts of this clone. The genes are TRBV7-9 and TRBJ2-7, with TRBD2 matching over 10 bases. Germline V CDR1 and CDR2: SEHNR, FQNEAQ (reference sequence). This CDR3 has 15 amino acids. The junction had 11 bases not matched to a gene; V was cut back by 7 bases and J by 5 bases. The CDR3 region is CASIPSGRASHEQYF. CDR3 coding DNA: TGTGCCAGCATCCCAAGCGGGAGGGCCAGCCACGAGCAGTACTTC. Variable domain in full (rest from reference TRBV7-9 and TRBJ2-7): DTGVSQNPRHKITKRGQNVTFRCDPISEHNRLYWYRQTLGQGPEFLTYFQNEAQLEKSRLLSDRFSAERPKGSFSTLEIQRTEQGDSAMYLCASIPSGRASHEQYFGPGTRLTVT.

The chain combines TRBV9 with TRBJ2-1, with D tentatively TRBD2 (6 bases). Per germline, CDR1 SGDLS and CDR2 YYNGEE. The CDR3 has 14 amino acids. The V end was cut by 0 bases, the J end by 7 bases, with 11 bases between. CDR3 nucleotides: TGTGCCAGCAGCGTAGTGGGGGGAGCGAATGAGCAGTTCTTC. Residues: CASSVVGGANEQFF. Full variable domain (outside the CDR3, taken from reference TRBV9 and TRBJ2-1): DSGVTQTPKHLITATGQRVTLRCSPRSGDLSVYWYQQSLDQGLQFLIQYYNGEERAKGNILERFSAQQFPDLHSELNLSSLELGDSALYFCASSVVGGANEQFFGPGTRLTVL.

This clone was picked up one time. The J gene is TRBJ2-7, the V gene TRBV28, with 7 bases matching TRBD1. The length of the CDR3 is 13 residues. Looked up from germline, CDR1 is MDHEN and CDR2 is SYDVKM. CDR3 coding DNA: TGTGTCACGATGACAGGGTTCGGCTACGAGCAGTACTTC. It yields the protein CVTMTGFGYEQYF.

V gene TRBV6-5 combines with J gene TRBJ1-6, with TRBD1 matching 7 bases. The J segment lost 7 bases and the V segment lost 6 bases, leaving 9 bases of the junction unmatched. Germline V gives CDR1 MNHEY, CDR2 SVGAGI. The CDR3 sequence is 15 residues long. CDR3 nucleotides: TGTGCCAGCAGGAAGCCGGGACAGCTAAATTCACCCCTCCACTTT. Translation: CASRKPGQLNSPLHF.

The chain is built from TRBV3-1 (or the pseudogene TRBV3-2) and TRBJ2-3; 9 nucleotides line up with TRBD2. Germline V lookup: CDR1 LGHDT, CDR2 YNNKEL (reference sequence). This CDR3 is built from 19 residues. V lost 1 base to trimming and J lost 1 base; unmatched junction nucleotides: 12. The CDR3, as DNA: TGTGCCAGCAGCCAAGTCTACCCGCGTAGCGGGAGCGGCACAGATACGCAGTATTTT. This sequence encodes CASSQVYPRSGSGTDTQYF.

This clone has just a few counts. CDR3 DNA sequence: TGTGCCAGCAGCTTAGTCCGGGGGGACTATGGCTACACCTTC. Translating it yields CASSLVRGDYGYTF. The rearrangement joins TRBV7-8 to TRBJ1-2; D perhaps matches TRBD1 (5 bases). Germline CDR1 reads SGHVS; CDR2 reads FQNEAQ. The CDR3 consists of 14 residues. The V and J ends lost 1 base and 3 bases respectively, with 9 bases between them.

As to this clone: The conserved phenylalanine or tryptophan is not found at the CDR3 terminus, so this likely reflects a read error. The DNA is left out, because the CDR3 cannot be placed on it with certainty; the CDR3 is given as TCRdb lists it. The chain couples TRBV28 to TRBJ2-7; the table's D call TRBD2 went unverified against the DNA. Germline values: CDR1 MDHEN, CDR2 SYDVKM. The CDR3 has 15 amino acids, counting both end residues. CDR3 residues: CASRSPGGIGYTFVI.

The chain is built from TRBV5-1 and TRBJ1-4, with 7 bases identical to TRBD1. Germline assignment: CDR1 SGHRS and CDR2 YFSETQ. This CDR3 is 15 amino acids long. V shed 6 bases, J shed 7 bases, and the junction held 12 bases outside the gene matches. As DNA, the CDR3 is TGCGCCAGCAACAGGGAAGGGGGCTCAGGTGAAAAACTGTTTTTT. It codes for CASNREGGSGEKLFF. The full variable domain, with the rest looked up from reference TRBV5-1 and TRBJ1-4, is KAGVTQTPRYLIKTRGQQVTLSCSPISGHRSVSWYQQTPGQGLQFLFEYFSETQRNKGNFPGRFSGRQFSNSRSEMNVSTLELGDSALYLCASNREGGSGEKLFFGSGTQLSVL.

J is TRBJ1-3 and V is TRBV7-2, with a tentative D call TRBD1 (6 bases). The CDR3 is 15 amino acids. V dropped 5 bases and J dropped 6 bases, with 17 bases sitting between them. CDR1 is SGHTA, CDR2 FQGNSA, per germline. CDR3 bases: TGTGCCAGCAGCCCGCCGGCCAGGGGAATAAACACCATATATTTT. Protein product: CASSPPARGINTIYF. Full variable domain (missing parts from reference TRBV7-2 and TRBJ1-3): GAGVSQSPSNKVTEKGKDVELRCDPISGHTALYWYRQSLGQGLEFLIYFQGNSAPDKSGLPSDRFSAERTGGSVSTLTIQRTQQEDSAVYLCASSPPARGINTIYFGEGSWLTVV.

V gene TRBV6-5 combines with J gene TRBJ2-2; D possibly corresponds to TRBD1 (6 bases). V dropped 6 bases and J dropped 6 bases, with 8 bases sitting between them. In germline, CDR1 is MNHEY, CDR2 SVGAGI. The CDR3 loop spans 12 amino acids. This CDR3 reads CASSRGSGELFF. The CDR3 nucleotides are TGTGCCAGCAGCAGGGGCTCCGGGGAGCTGTTTTTT.

The gene calls are TRBV3-1 (or the pseudogene TRBV3-2) and TRBJ2-1; 9 bases agree with TRBD2. There are 16 residues in the CDR3. Looked up from germline, CDR1 is LGHDT and CDR2 is YNNKEL (reference sequence). J was trimmed by 7 bases and V by 0 bases; bases with no gene match: 7. The CDR3 is CASSQDPSGIRNEQFF. The CDR3, as DNA: TGTGCCAGCAGCCAAGATCCTAGCGGGATTAGGAATGAGCAGTTCTTC.

The chain combines TRBV5-6 with TRBJ1-4; D gene ambiguous. The CDR3 covers 13 residues. V was trimmed by 5 bases and J by 0 bases, leaving 5 bases between them. The germline V gene has CDR1 SGHDT and CDR2 YYEEEE. CDR3 nucleotide sequence: TGTGCCAGCAGTTATGCAACTAATGAAAAACTGTTTTTT. Amino acid sequence: CASSYATNEKLFF.

The V and J genes are TRBV28 and TRBJ1-5, with D unresolved. Per germline, CDR1 MDHEN and CDR2 SYDVKM. The V gene lost 8 bases and the J gene lost 0 bases, with 11 bases spanning the gap. The CDR3 totals 14 residues. The CDR3 sequence is CASGRVNSNQPQHF. The CDR3 bases are TGTGCCAGCGGTAGAGTTAATAGCAATCAGCCCCAGCATTTT.

The chain carries TRBV7-9 and TRBJ1-2; 9 bases fit TRBD1. With V trimmed by 4 bases and J by 7 bases, 10 bases remained unmatched. The CDR3 consists of 15 residues. Per germline, CDR1 SEHNR and CDR2 FQNEAQ (reference sequence). The CDR3 protein is CASSSAGTGSSGYTF. CDR3 DNA sequence: TGTGCCAGCAGCTCAGCCGGGACAGGGTCCTCTGGCTACACCTTC.

The chain employs TRBV6-5 and TRBJ2-7; 7 nucleotides align to TRBD2. Germline V CDR1 and CDR2: MNHEY, SVGAGI. This CDR3 is 13 amino acids long. Losses at the gene ends were 7 bases for V and 6 bases for J; bases not matched to a gene: 9. The CDR3 here is CASKPLREAEQYF. DNA for the CDR3: TGTGCCAGCAAACCCCTCCGGGAGGCCGAGCAGTACTTC.

The CDR3 nucleotides are TGCGCCAGCAGCTTGACTAGCGGGAGGGTTGACGAGCAGTACTTC. This encodes CASSLTSGRVDEQYF. The V gene is TRBV5-1, the J gene TRBJ2-7; 13 bases map to TRBD2. V shed 1 base, J shed 5 bases, and the junction held 3 bases outside the gene matches. Germline CDR1 SGHRS, CDR2 YFSETQ. This CDR3 contains 15 residues.

This rearrangement joins TRBV19 to TRBJ2-1, with 14 bases matching TRBD2. V shed 10 bases, J shed 9 bases, and the junction held 5 bases outside the gene matches. This CDR3 is 13 amino acids long. Germline CDR1 reads LNHDA; CDR2 reads SQIVND (reference sequence). Written as DNA, the CDR3 is TGTGCCACCCTGGGACTAGCGGGAGCTGAGCAGTTCTTC. Translation: CATLGLAGAEQFF.

This clone was seen a handful of times. Here the CDR3 reads CASSQNSNQPQHF. CDR3 DNA sequence: TGTGCCAGCAGTCAGAATAGCAATCAGCCCCAGCATTTT. This sequence joins TRBV6-5 and TRBJ1-5; D gene unclear. The germline gives CDR1 MNHEY, CDR2 SVGAGI. The ends were cut back, 5 bases at V and 0 bases at J, with 5 bases in the middle. The CDR3 sequence is 13 residues long.